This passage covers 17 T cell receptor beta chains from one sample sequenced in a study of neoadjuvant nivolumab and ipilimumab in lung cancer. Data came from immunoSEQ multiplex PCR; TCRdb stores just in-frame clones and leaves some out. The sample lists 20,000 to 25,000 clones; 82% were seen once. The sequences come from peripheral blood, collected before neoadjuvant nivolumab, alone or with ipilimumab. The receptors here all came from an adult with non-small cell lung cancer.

CDR3 in amino acids: CASSIGGQLLYNEQFF. DNA of the CDR3: TGTGCCAGTAGTATAGGAGGACAGTTATTGTACAATGAGCAGTTCTTC. The chain carries TRBV19 and TRBJ2-1, with a weak D call TRBD1 (6 bases). V lost 1 base, J lost 4 bases, and 14 bases lay in between. The CDR3 contains 16 residues. In germline, CDR1 is LNHDA, CDR2 SQIVND (reference sequence).

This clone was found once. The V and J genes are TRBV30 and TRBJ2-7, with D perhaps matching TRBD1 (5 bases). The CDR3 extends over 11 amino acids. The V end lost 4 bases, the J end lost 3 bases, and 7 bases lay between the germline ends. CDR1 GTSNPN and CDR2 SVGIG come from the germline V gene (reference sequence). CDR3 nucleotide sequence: TGTGCCTGGATCAGGGACTACGAGCAGTACTTC. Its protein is CAWIRDYEQYF. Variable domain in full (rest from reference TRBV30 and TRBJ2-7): SQTIHQWPATLVQPVGSPLSLECTVEGTSNPNLYWYRQAAGRGLQLLFYSVGIGQISSEVPQNLSASRPQDRQFILSSKKLLLSDSGFYLCAWIRDYEQYFGPGTRLTVT.

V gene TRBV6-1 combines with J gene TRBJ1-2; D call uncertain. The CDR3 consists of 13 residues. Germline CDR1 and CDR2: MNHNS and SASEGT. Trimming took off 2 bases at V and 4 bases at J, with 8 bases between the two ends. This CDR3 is CASSEWQFYGYTF. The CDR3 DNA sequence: TGTGCCAGCAGTGAATGGCAGTTCTATGGCTACACCTTC.

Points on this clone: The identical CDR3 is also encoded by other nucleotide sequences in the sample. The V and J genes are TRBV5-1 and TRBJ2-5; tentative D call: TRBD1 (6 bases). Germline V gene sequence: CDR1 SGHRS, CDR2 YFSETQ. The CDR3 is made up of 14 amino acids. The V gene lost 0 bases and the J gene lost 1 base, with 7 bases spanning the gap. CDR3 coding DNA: TGCGCCAGCAGCTTGGGGACAGTCCAAGAGACCCAGTACTTC. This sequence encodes CASSLGTVQETQYF.

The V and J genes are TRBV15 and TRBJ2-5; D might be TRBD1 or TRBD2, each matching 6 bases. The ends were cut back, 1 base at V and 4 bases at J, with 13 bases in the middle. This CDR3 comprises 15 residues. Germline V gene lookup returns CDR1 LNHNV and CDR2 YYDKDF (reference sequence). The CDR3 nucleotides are TGTGCCACCAGCAGAGGTTCAGGGGAGGCAGAGACCCAGTACTTC. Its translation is CATSRGSGEAETQYF.

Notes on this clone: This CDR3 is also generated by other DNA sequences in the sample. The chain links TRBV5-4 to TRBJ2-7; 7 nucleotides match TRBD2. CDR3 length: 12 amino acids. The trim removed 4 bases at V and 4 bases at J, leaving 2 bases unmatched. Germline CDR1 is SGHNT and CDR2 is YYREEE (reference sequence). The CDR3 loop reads CASSLGGYEQYF. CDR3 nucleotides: TGTGCCAGCAGCCTGGGAGGGTACGAGCAGTACTTC.

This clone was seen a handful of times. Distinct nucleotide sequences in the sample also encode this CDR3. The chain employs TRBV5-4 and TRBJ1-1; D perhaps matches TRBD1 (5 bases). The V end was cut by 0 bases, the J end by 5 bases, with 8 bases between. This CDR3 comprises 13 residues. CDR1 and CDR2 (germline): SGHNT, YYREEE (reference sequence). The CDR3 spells CASSLDGATEAFF. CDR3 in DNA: TGTGCCAGCAGCTTGGATGGGGCTACTGAAGCTTTCTTT.

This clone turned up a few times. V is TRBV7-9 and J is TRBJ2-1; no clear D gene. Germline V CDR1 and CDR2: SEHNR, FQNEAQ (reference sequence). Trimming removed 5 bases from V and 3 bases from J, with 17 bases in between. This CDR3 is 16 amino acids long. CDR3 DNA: TGTGCCAGCAGCACATACTCGACTGTAGGCTACAATGAGCAGTTCTTC. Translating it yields CASSTYSTVGYNEQFF. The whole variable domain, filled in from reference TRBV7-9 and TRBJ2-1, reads DTGVSQNPRHKITKRGQNVTFRCDPISEHNRLYWYRQTLGQGPEFLTYFQNEAQLEKSRLLSDRFSAERPKGSFSTLEIQRTEQGDSAMYLCASSTYSTVGYNEQFFGPGTRLTVL.

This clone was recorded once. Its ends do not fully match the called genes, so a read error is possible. This CDR3 reads CASSNRGGQWETQYF. The CDR3 DNA is TGTGCTAGCAGCAATAGGGGGGGGCAGTGGGAGACCCAGTACTTC. J is TRBJ2-5 and V is TRBV7-7; TRBD2 might be the D (7 bases). The CDR3 contains 15 residues. Per germline, CDR1 SSHAT and CDR2 FNYEAQ (reference sequence).

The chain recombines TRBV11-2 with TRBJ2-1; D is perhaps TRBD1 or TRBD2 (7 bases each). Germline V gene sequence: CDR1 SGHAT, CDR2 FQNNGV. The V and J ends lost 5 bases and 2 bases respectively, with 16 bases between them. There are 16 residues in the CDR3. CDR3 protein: CASSTRGGRTYNEQFF. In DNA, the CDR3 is TGTGCCAGCAGCACCAGGGGGGGGCGAACCTACAATGAGCAGTTCTTC.

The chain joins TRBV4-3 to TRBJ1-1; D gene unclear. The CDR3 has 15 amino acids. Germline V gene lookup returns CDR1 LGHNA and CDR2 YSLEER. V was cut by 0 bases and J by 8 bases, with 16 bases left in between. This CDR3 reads CASSQEGRDVDEAFF. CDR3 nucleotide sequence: TGCGCCAGCAGCCAAGAAGGACGGGATGTGGACGAAGCTTTCTTT.

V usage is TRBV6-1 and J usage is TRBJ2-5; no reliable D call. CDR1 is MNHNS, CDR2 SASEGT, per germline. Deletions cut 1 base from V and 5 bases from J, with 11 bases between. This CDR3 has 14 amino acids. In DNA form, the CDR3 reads TGTGCCAGCAGTGAAGTTGCCGTTGGGGAGACCCAGTACTTC. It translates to CASSEVAVGETQYF.

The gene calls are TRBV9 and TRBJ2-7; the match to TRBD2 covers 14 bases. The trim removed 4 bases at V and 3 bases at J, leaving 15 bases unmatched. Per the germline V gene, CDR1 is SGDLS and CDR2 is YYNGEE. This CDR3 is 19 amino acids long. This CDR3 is CASSLEDPGTSGRYYEQYF. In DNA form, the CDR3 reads TGTGCCAGCAGCCTCGAGGACCCCGGGACTAGCGGGAGATACTACGAGCAGTACTTC.

CDR3 coding DNA: TGTGCCAGCAGCCGCCTGAGGGGGGGGAACACTGAAGCTTTCTTT. It encodes CASSRLRGGNTEAFF. V usage is TRBV6-5 and J usage is TRBJ1-1; D may be TRBD1 (6 bases). V gave up 6 bases and J gave up 1 base, with 15 bases separating them. The germline V gene has CDR1 MNHEY and CDR2 SVGAGI. The CDR3 is 15 residues long.

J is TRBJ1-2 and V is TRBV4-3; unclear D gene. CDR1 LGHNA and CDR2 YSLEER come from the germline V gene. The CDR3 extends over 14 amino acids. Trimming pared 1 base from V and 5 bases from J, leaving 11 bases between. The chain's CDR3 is CASSQGLGGYGYTF. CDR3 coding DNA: TGCGCCAGCAGCCAAGGCCTCGGAGGGTATGGCTACACCTTC.

The CDR3 DNA sequence: TGTGCCAGCAGACCCCCCGGGGGCGACTATGGCTACACCTTC. Its protein is CASRPPGGDYGYTF. The chain combines TRBV6-5 with TRBJ1-2; weak D call: TRBD1 (6 bases). The CDR3 loop spans 14 amino acids. The V gene lost 6 bases and the J gene lost 3 bases, with 14 bases spanning the gap. The germline gives CDR1 MNHEY, CDR2 SVGAGI.

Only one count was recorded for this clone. The CDR3 DNA follows: TGTGCCAGCAGCTTAGGGGTTCAGGAAGAAAAACTGTTTTTT. It specifies CASSLGVQEEKLFF. The rearrangement uses TRBV7-9 and TRBJ1-4; D not resolved. The germline V gene encodes CDR1 SEHNR and CDR2 FQNEAQ (reference sequence). CDR3 length equals 14 residues. Trimming stripped 1 base from V and 8 bases from J, with 11 bases between.